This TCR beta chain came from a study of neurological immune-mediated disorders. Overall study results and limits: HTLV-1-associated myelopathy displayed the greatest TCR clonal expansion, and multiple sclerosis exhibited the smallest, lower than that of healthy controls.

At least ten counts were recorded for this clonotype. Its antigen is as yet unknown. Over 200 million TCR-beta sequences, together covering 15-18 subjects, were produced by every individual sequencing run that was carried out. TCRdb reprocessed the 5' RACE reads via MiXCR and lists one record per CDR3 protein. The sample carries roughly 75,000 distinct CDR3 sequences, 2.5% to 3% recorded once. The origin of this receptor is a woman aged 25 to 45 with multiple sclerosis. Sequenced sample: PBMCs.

DNA for the CDR3: TGTGCCAGCACGAACTCAGCTGGGGCCAACGTCCTGACTTTC. It specifies CASTNSAGANVLTF. This rearrangement joins TRBV7-2 to TRBJ2-6, with D uncertain. The CDR3 has 14 amino acids. V lost 7 bases and J lost 2, with 9 bases in between. Germline V gene sequence: CDR1 SGHTA, CDR2 FQGNSA.